A single sample gave rise to the 31 T cell receptor beta chains below, sequenced in a study of shared clonotypes between healthy human individuals. Profiling relied on immunoSEQ multiplex PCR, and the TCRdb table lists in-frame clones only, not all of them. Seen here are about 730,000 clones, roughly 72% observed once, and the top ten hold roughly 1.8%. The specimen was memory CD4+ T cells sorted from blood. The subset here: CD45RA-negative fraction. The receptors shown here come from a woman in her 30s in good health.

Regarding this clone: Other nucleotide sequences in the sample specify the same CDR3. The V gene is TRBV7-9, the J gene TRBJ1-3; D uncertain. The CDR3 is made up of 13 amino acids. V lost 6 bases, J lost 0 bases, and 6 bases lay in between. CDR1 SEHNR and CDR2 FQNEAQ come from the germline V gene (reference sequence). CDR3 loop: CASSPDSGNTIYF. As DNA, the CDR3 is TGTGCCAGCAGTCCGGACTCTGGAAACACCATATATTTT. The variable domain in full, with the rest retrieved from reference TRBV7-9 and TRBJ1-3, is DTGVSQNPRHKITKRGQNVTFRCDPISEHNRLYWYRQTLGQGPEFLTYFQNEAQLEKSRLLSDRFSAERPKGSFSTLEIQRTEQGDSAMYLCASSPDSGNTIYFGEGSWLTVV.

In this sample, this clone turned up a few times. Its ends do not fully match the called genes, so a read error is possible. This rearrangement joins TRBV7-2 to TRBJ2-7; D gene uncertain. Germline V gene data show CDR1 as SGHTA and CDR2 as FQGNSA. CDR3 length: 15 amino acids. As DNA, the CDR3 is TGTGCCAGCAGCATAGAAGCCTCCCATTCCTACGAGCAGTGCTTC. It encodes CASSIEASHSYEQCF.

The chain joins TRBV29-1 to TRBJ1-4, with TRBD1 identical over 7 bases. J gave up 7 bases and V 7 bases, and 9 bases lay outside the gene matches. CDR1 SQVTM and CDR2 ANQGSEA come from the germline V gene. This CDR3 is 13 amino acids long. DNA of the CDR3: TGCAGCGCAACTACAGGGGAGGGTGAAAAACTGTTTTTT. Translation: CSATTGEGEKLFF.

The CDR3 bases are TGTGCCAGCTCACCGAAGGGGGCCGGGTCCTACGAGCAGTACTTC. It codes for CASSPKGAGSYEQYF. This chain uses TRBV18 with TRBJ2-7, with TRBD1 matching 7 bases. Germline V gene data show CDR1 as KGHSH and CDR2 as LQKENI. The CDR3 is 15 amino acids. V lost 3 bases to trimming and J lost 1 base; unmatched junction nucleotides: 6. The entire variable domain, with the rest obtained from reference TRBV18 and TRBJ2-7, is as follows: NAGVMQNPRHLVRRRGQEARLRCSPMKGHSHVYWYRQLPEEGLKFMVYLQKENIIDESGMPKERFSAEFPKEGPSILRIQQVVRGDSAAYFCASSPKGAGSYEQYFGPGTRLTVT.

The CDR3 sequence is CASSVKNPGRSYNEQFF. The CDR3 coding sequence is TGTGCCAGCAGCGTTAAAAACCCCGGGAGATCCTACAATGAGCAGTTCTTC. The chain uses TRBV11-3 and TRBJ2-1, with a weak D call TRBD2 (6 bases). This CDR3 spans 17 amino acids. Per germline, CDR1 SGHNT and CDR2 YENEEA. The V gene lost 5 bases and the J gene lost 1 base, with 18 bases spanning the gap.

V gene TRBV28 combines with J gene TRBJ2-3; TRBD2 agrees at 7 bases. This CDR3 has 15 amino acids. CDR1 MDHEN and CDR2 SYDVKM come from the germline V gene. V trimming: 2 bases; J trimming: 4 bases; junction bases outside the gene matches: 6. The CDR3 DNA reads TGTGCCAGCAGTTTACTAGCGGTAGGCGCAGATACGCAGTATTTT. This gives the protein CASSLLAVGADTQYF.

This chain links TRBV29-1 with TRBJ1-2, with D perhaps TRBD1 (5 bases). V was cut by 4 bases and J by 7 bases, with 16 bases left in between. The CDR3 length is 13 residues. Germline V gene lookup returns CDR1 SQVTM and CDR2 ANQGSEA. DNA for the CDR3: TGCAGCGTTGTAAACAGGATGGGCAGTGGCTACACCTTC. Protein product: CSVVNRMGSGYTF.

A few counts support this clone. This chain connects TRBV4-1 to TRBJ2-5; 8 bases line up with TRBD2. V lost 3 bases and J lost 5; bases outside the gene matches: 14. This CDR3 spans 17 amino acids. Germline-derived CDR1 and CDR2 are MGHRA and YSYEKL. The DNA of the CDR3 is TGCGCCAGCAGCCATGCTCCTGAAAGCGGGAGTCGGGAGACCCAGTACTTC. Amino acid sequence: CASSHAPESGSRETQYF.

This clone has only a few counts. The chain uses TRBV15 and TRBJ1-3; 7 nucleotides line up with TRBD1. The germline V gene has CDR1 LNHNV and CDR2 YYDKDF (reference sequence). The trim removed 5 bases at V and 3 bases at J, leaving 10 bases unmatched. This CDR3 region has 16 residues. The CDR3 spells CATSWGRGLVGNTIYF. CDR3 coding DNA: TGTGCCACCAGCTGGGGGAGGGGGCTGGTTGGAAACACCATATATTTT.

The chain uses TRBV6-1 and TRBJ1-2, with D perhaps TRBD1 (5 bases). The ends were cut back, 5 bases at V and 8 bases at J, with 18 bases in the middle. This CDR3 contains 14 residues. CDR1 is MNHNS and CDR2 is SASEGT in the germline V gene. The DNA of the CDR3 is TGTGCCAGCAGTCCTGGGACCCAGGGTGGAGGCTACACCTTC. This translates into CASSPGTQGGGYTF.

The chain combines TRBV27 with TRBJ1-4; D ambiguous. V shed 7 bases and J shed 7 bases, with 19 bases lying between them. Germline CDR1 and CDR2: MNHEY and SMNVEV (reference sequence). There are 15 residues in the CDR3. CDR3 in DNA: TGTGCCAGCACCTCCCCGGGGATAGGTGTTGAAAAACTGTTTTTT. It yields the protein CASTSPGIGVEKLFF.

The chain recombines TRBV5-1 with TRBJ2-3; a weak D match, TRBD2 (5 bases). Trimming left V 0 bases short and J 5 bases short, with 13 bases between. The CDR3 has 15 amino acids. Germline CDR1 is SGHRS and CDR2 is YFSETQ. CDR3 coding DNA: TGCGCCAGCAGCTTGGTGGCGCGGGTGGGAGATACGCAGTATTTT. Its protein product is CASSLVARVGDTQYF.

This sequence joins TRBV5-1 and TRBJ2-3; D gene ambiguous. This CDR3 is built from 14 residues. Germline CDR1 SGHRS, CDR2 YFSETQ. V lost 2 bases and J lost 2, with 9 bases in between. The CDR3 DNA reads as TGCGCCAGCAGCTTAGCAGACCTCACAGATACGCAGTATTTT. Translated, it gives CASSLADLTDTQYF.

The genes are TRBV9 and TRBJ2-1; 11 positions match TRBD2. V lost 2 bases to trimming and J lost 5 bases; unmatched junction nucleotides: 3. Germline-derived CDR1 and CDR2 are SGDLS and YYNGEE. The CDR3 sequence is 15 residues long. The CDR3 DNA follows: TGTGCCAGCAGCGTCGGGACTAGCGGCCACAATGAGCAGTTCTTC. Protein: CASSVGTSGHNEQFF.

V gene TRBV7-6 combines with J gene TRBJ2-6; D assignment may be TRBD1 or TRBD2 (5 bases each). Looked up from germline, CDR1 is SGHVS and CDR2 is FNYEAQ. This CDR3 has 18 residues. Trimming cost V 5 bases and J 4 bases, with 21 bases left between them. The CDR3 DNA reads as TGTGCCAGCAGCCCCACGGTGGGGACCGTGGCCGGGGCCAACGTCCTGACTTTC. This translates into CASSPTVGTVAGANVLTF.

The chain carries TRBV28 and TRBJ2-7; D gene unclear. CDR1 and CDR2 (germline): MDHEN, SYDVKM. Trimming cost V 5 bases and J 1 base, with 9 bases left between them. The CDR3 has 13 amino acids. For the CDR3, the DNA is TGTGCCAGCAGTAATTCAGGTTCCTACGAGCAGTACTTC. This codes for CASSNSGSYEQYF.

To note about this clone: The sample has other DNA sequences that encode this CDR3 too. The chain couples TRBV14 to TRBJ1-5; D is unresolved. V was clipped by 4 bases and J by 5 bases, with 9 bases between them. Germline CDR1 SGHDN, CDR2 FVKESK. The CDR3 has 13 residues. CDR3 in amino acids: CASSLQEDQPQHF. In DNA, the CDR3 is TGTGCCAGCAGCCTACAAGAAGATCAGCCCCAGCATTTT. The variable domain in full, with the rest retrieved from reference TRBV14 and TRBJ1-5, is EAGVTQFPSHSVIEKGQTVTLRCDPISGHDNLYWYRRVMGKEIKFLLHFVKESKQDESGMPNNRFLAERTGGTYSTLKVQPAELEDSGVYFCASSLQEDQPQHFGDGTRLSIL.

This clone was seen at least ten times. The chain uses TRBV28 and TRBJ2-6, with D maybe TRBD2 (6 bases). From germline, CDR1 is MDHEN and CDR2 SYDVKM. V lost 6 bases, J lost 0 bases, and 15 bases lay in between. This CDR3 comprises 17 residues. The CDR3 bases are TGTGCCAGCAGAACCCAAGCGCGGGGCTCTGGGGCCAACGTCCTGACTTTC. Translating gives CASRTQARGSGANVLTF.

The chain carries TRBV6-6 and TRBJ2-3, with no clear D. The V gene lost 4 bases and the J gene lost 5 bases, with 4 bases spanning the gap. The CDR3 loop spans 11 amino acids. CDR1 and CDR2 from the germline V gene are MNHNY and SVGAGI (reference sequence). In DNA form, the CDR3 reads TGTGCCAGCAGTTGGGTAGATACGCAGTATTTT. This gives the protein CASSWVDTQYF.

The V gene is TRBV7-2, the J gene TRBJ2-5; 14 nucleotides align to TRBD2. CDR3 size: 17 residues. The junction had 9 bases not matched to a gene; V was cut back by 5 bases and J by 4 bases. Germline V gene sequence: CDR1 SGHTA, CDR2 FQGNSA. The CDR3 protein is CASSLYPGLAGVETQYF. The CDR3 DNA follows: TGTGCCAGCAGCCTATACCCGGGACTAGCGGGAGTAGAGACCCAGTACTTC.

This sequence joins TRBV5-1 and TRBJ2-7, with D possibly TRBD2 on 5 matching bases. Between the trimmed V and J ends, which lost 0 bases and 0 bases, there was a span of 13 bases. The CDR3 consists of 16 residues. Germline assignment: CDR1 SGHRS and CDR2 YFSETQ. The CDR3 coding sequence is TGCGCCAGCAGCTTGGCTCCGGGGATCAGCTCCTACGAGCAGTACTTC. Translation: CASSLAPGISSYEQYF.

The table lists this clone with a few counts. The rearrangement uses TRBV7-8 and TRBJ2-7; tentatively, D is TRBD1 or TRBD2 (5 bases each). The V end was cut by 4 bases, the J end by 7 bases, with 14 bases between. Germline V CDR1 and CDR2: SGHVS, FQNEAQ. The CDR3 spans 13 residues. Here the CDR3 DNA reads TGTGCCAGCAGCTATCCCGGGGCTCAGGAGCAGTACTTC. Translation: CASSYPGAQEQYF.

CDR3 amino acids: CASSLVQGAPGANVLTF. The CDR3 DNA is TGCGCCAGCAGCTTGGTGCAGGGGGCCCCTGGGGCCAACGTCCTGACTTTC. This chain links TRBV5-1 with TRBJ2-6; 8 positions agree with TRBD1. V lost 0 bases and J lost 2; bases outside the gene matches: 4. The germline V gene has CDR1 SGHRS and CDR2 YFSETQ. The CDR3 contains 17 residues.

This rearrangement joins TRBV5-5 to TRBJ2-1; 10 bases are shared with TRBD1. The CDR3 sequence is 14 residues long. From germline, CDR1 is SGHKS and CDR2 YYEKEE (reference sequence). Trimming at V came to 4 bases and at J to 4 bases, leaving 2 bases not matched to a gene. As DNA, the CDR3 is TGTGCCAGCAGCCGGGGACAGGGGTACAATGAGCAGTTCTTC. Translated: CASSRGQGYNEQFF.

The chain is built from TRBV5-1 and TRBJ2-1; 7 bases map to TRBD1. V trimming: 3 bases; J trimming: 6 bases; junction bases outside the gene matches: 18. The CDR3 runs 18 residues. Germline V lookup: CDR1 SGHRS, CDR2 YFSETQ. The CDR3 here is CASSSPRQGSAILNEQFF. The CDR3, as DNA: TGCGCCAGCAGCTCCCCCCGACAGGGTTCGGCTATCCTCAATGAGCAGTTCTTC.

In this sample, this clone turned up a few times. The chain couples TRBV15 to TRBJ2-5; D is possibly TRBD2 (5 bases). Trimming took off 0 bases at V and 5 bases at J, with 25 bases between the two ends. The germline CDR1 and CDR2 sequences are LNHNV and YYDKDF (reference sequence). The CDR3 is 19 residues long. The CDR3 DNA reads TGTGCCACCAGCAGAGACCTACCAAGTTCCCTTACTAGTAGGGAGACCCAGTACTTC. Encoded protein: CATSRDLPSSLTSRETQYF.

The count of this clone is one. The chain carries TRBV5-6 and TRBJ1-2; 9 bases are a match to TRBD1. The V gene end was trimmed by 7 bases and the J gene end by 8 bases; junction bases not matched to a gene: 12. The CDR3 is 14 amino acids. The germline V gene has CDR1 SGHDT and CDR2 YYEEEE. The CDR3 DNA reads TGTGCCAGCCGGACAGGGGAGGGCCTTGGAGGCTACACCTTC. Its protein product is CASRTGEGLGGYTF.

The chain has TRBV19 and TRBJ2-5, with a weak D call TRBD2 (7 bases). The CDR3 contains 14 residues. Trimming took 7 bases from V and 5 from J, leaving 17 bases between them. CDR1 LNHDA and CDR2 SQIVND come from the germline V gene (reference sequence). The CDR3 here is CASNWGGASETQYF. The CDR3 DNA sequence: TGTGCCAGTAACTGGGGGGGCGCGTCTGAGACCCAGTACTTC.

V usage is TRBV7-9 and J usage is TRBJ2-7, with D uncertain. Germline CDR1 and CDR2: SEHNR and FQNEAQ (reference sequence). The germline V and J ends were trimmed by 5 bases and 0 bases, with 17 bases remaining between them. CDR3 length equals 16 residues. CDR3 loop: CASSLDPKRSSYEQYF. DNA for the CDR3: TGTGCCAGCAGCCTGGACCCCAAAAGGAGCTCCTACGAGCAGTACTTC.

This CDR3 is CASSLAPPIYNEQFF. The DNA for the CDR3 is TGTGCCAGCAGCTTAGCCCCACCTATCTACAATGAGCAGTTCTTC. The rearrangement joins TRBV7-9 to TRBJ2-1; D gene uncertain. Trimming cost V 0 bases and J 3 bases, with 9 bases left between them. The CDR3 is 15 residues long. CDR1 and CDR2 (germline): SEHNR, FQNEAQ (reference sequence).

The gene calls are TRBV18 and TRBJ2-7, with TRBD1 as a possible D gene (5 bases). Germline values: CDR1 KGHSH, CDR2 LQKENI. Trimming stripped 3 bases from V and 5 bases from J, with 17 bases between. This CDR3 spans 15 amino acids. The CDR3 bases are TGTGCCAGCTCACCCTATGTCCGGACAAACCACGAGCAGTACTTC. Amino acids: CASSPYVRTNHEQYF.